One sample yielded the 21 T cell receptor beta chains listed below, sequenced in a study of T cells in localized non-small cell lung cancer. The data were produced by immunoSEQ multiplex PCR, yet TCRdb's version contains in-frame clones alone and is incomplete. This sample has around 3,600 clones, with about 24% found just once. Sequenced material: lung tumor tissue, taken before any cancer treatment. The source is a man between 35 and 75 years old with stage II squamous cell lung carcinoma.

This clone came up a few times. The CDR3 DNA reads as TGTGCCAGTAGTATCGGCAGGTGGTATGGCTACACCTTC. Protein product: CASSIGRWYGYTF. The chain has TRBV19 and TRBJ1-2, with unresolved D. The germline V gene has CDR1 LNHDA and CDR2 SQIVND (reference sequence). Trimming removed 3 bases at V and 5 bases at J, with 10 bases between. This CDR3 comprises 13 residues.

By proportion, this clone is medium-sized. The J gene is TRBJ1-5, the V gene TRBV11-3; D not resolved. Looked up from germline, CDR1 is SGHNT and CDR2 is YENEEA. The CDR3 has 14 residues. Between the trimmed V and J ends, which lost 5 bases and 3 bases, there was a span of 11 bases. The CDR3 sequence: CASSAGRHNQPQHF. The CDR3 region has the DNA TGTGCCAGCAGCGCCGGGAGGCACAATCAGCCCCAGCATTTT.

This chain joins TRBV4-1 and TRBJ1-3; D is uncertain. This CDR3 is built from 13 residues. CDR1 and CDR2 (germline): MGHRA, YSYEKL. Trimming left V 1 base short and J 4 bases short, with 5 bases between. The CDR3 DNA reads TGCGCCAGCAGCCAAGGGGGAGGAAACACCATATATTTT. This encodes CASSQGGGNTIYF.

This chain joins TRBV11-3 and TRBJ2-5, with 7 bases identical to TRBD1. The trim removed 1 base at V and 1 base at J, leaving 3 bases unmatched. The CDR3 contains 15 residues. Germline lookup yields CDR1 SGHNT and CDR2 YENEEA. The CDR3 nucleotides are TGTGCCAGCAGCTTAGGACAGGGCAGCCAAGAGACCCAGTACTTC. Its protein is CASSLGQGSQETQYF. The full variable domain, its missing parts supplied by reference TRBV11-3 and TRBJ2-5, is EAGVVQSPRYKIIEKKQPVAFWCNPISGHNTLYWYLQNLGQGPELLIRYENEEAVDDSQLPKDRFSAERLKGVDSTLKIQPAELGDSAVYLCASSLGQGSQETQYFGPGTRLLVL.

This clone was found a few times. The gene calls are TRBV19 and TRBJ2-1; D is unclear. Trimming shortened V by 1 base and J by 0 bases, and 13 bases separated the two germline ends. The CDR3 spans 17 residues. Per germline, CDR1 LNHDA and CDR2 SQIVND (reference sequence). This CDR3 reads CASSIGALSSSYNEQFF. In DNA, the CDR3 is TGTGCCAGTAGTATAGGGGCCCTCTCGAGCTCCTACAATGAGCAGTTCTTC.

This rearrangement joins TRBV18 to TRBJ2-2, with a weak D call TRBD1 (6 bases). CDR1 and CDR2 (germline): KGHSH, LQKENI. This CDR3 spans 17 amino acids. With 2 bases removed from V and 5 bases from J, the gap between germline ends came to 18 bases. As DNA, the CDR3 is TGTGCCAGCTCACCATGGACCAGGGGATTTGGGACCGGGGAGCTGTTTTTT. It specifies CASSPWTRGFGTGELFF.

The chain carries TRBV25-1 and TRBJ2-1, with 16 bases identical to TRBD2. J gave up 12 bases and V 4 bases, and 9 bases lay outside the gene matches. Germline V gene lookup returns CDR1 MGHDK and CDR2 SYGVNS. The CDR3 covers 16 residues. In DNA, the CDR3 is TGTGCCAGCAGTGTTGCCGGGACTAGCGGGGGGGCCCGGCAGTTCTTC. It translates to CASSVAGTSGGARQFF.

This rearrangement joins TRBV4-1 to TRBJ1-4; weak D call: TRBD1 (5 bases). CDR1 and CDR2 (germline): MGHRA, YSYEKL. Trimming took off 0 bases at V and 8 bases at J, with 13 bases between the two ends. This CDR3 has 15 residues. This chain's CDR3 is CASSQEGPGDEKLFF. The CDR3 coding sequence is TGCGCCAGCAGCCAAGAGGGTCCGGGGGACGAAAAACTGTTTTTT.

The V gene is TRBV19, the J gene TRBJ1-1; 7 bases agree with TRBD1. V shed 10 bases, J shed 2 bases, and the junction held 7 bases outside the gene matches. This CDR3 comprises 13 residues. Germline V gene sequence: CDR1 LNHDA, CDR2 SQIVND (reference sequence). Written as DNA, the CDR3 is TGTGCCACCCGGGACAGTAGAAACACTGAAGCTTTCTTT. Encoded protein: CATRDSRNTEAFF.

The J gene is TRBJ2-2, the V gene TRBV9; D possibly corresponds to TRBD2 (6 bases). This CDR3 spans 15 amino acids. Germline-derived CDR1 and CDR2 are SGDLS and YYNGEE. V lost 4 bases and J 4 bases, leaving 14 bases between the germline ends. CDR3 in amino acids: CASSFRDSSTGELFF. The CDR3 nucleotides are TGTGCCAGCAGCTTCCGGGACTCCTCCACCGGGGAGCTGTTTTTT.

This clone is labeled as medium-sized. V is TRBV11-3 and J is TRBJ1-2, with TRBD1 as a possible D gene (6 bases). V was pared by 3 bases and J by 5 bases, with 13 bases between. In germline, CDR1 is SGHNT, CDR2 YENEEA. This CDR3 is built from 14 residues. The CDR3 sequence is CASSFTGGKYGYTF. The CDR3 DNA reads TGTGCCAGCAGCTTTACCGGGGGCAAATATGGCTACACCTTC.

Ten or more counts support this clone. This chain links TRBV9 with TRBJ2-3; D may be TRBD2 (5 bases). Trimming cost V 5 bases and J 5 bases, with 15 bases left between them. This CDR3 comprises 14 residues. Per the germline V gene, CDR1 is SGDLS and CDR2 is YYNGEE. CDR3 protein: CASSEELGIDTQYF. The CDR3 region has the DNA TGTGCCAGCAGTGAGGAACTAGGTATAGATACGCAGTATTTT.

A note on this clone: Mismatch with germline at one junction end may stem from a read error. This sequence joins TRBV6-8 and TRBJ2-2; no definite D call. CDR1 is MNHGY, CDR2 SAAAGT, per germline. The CDR3 contains 16 residues. The CDR3 sequence is CAISGVGLSDTGELFF. The CDR3 DNA follows: TGTGCCATCAGTGGCGTAGGGCTAAGTGACACCGGGGAGCTGTTTTTT.

V gene TRBV18 combines with J gene TRBJ1-1; D may be TRBD1 (6 bases). From germline, CDR1 is KGHSH and CDR2 LQKENI. CDR3 length: 15 residues. The germline V and J ends were trimmed by 3 bases and 5 bases, with 16 bases remaining between them. CDR3 in DNA: TGTGCCAGCTCACCTAACGGCAGGGGTGAGACTGAAGCTTTCTTT. Translated: CASSPNGRGETEAFF.

This clone was picked up a small number of times. The J gene is TRBJ2-7, the V gene TRBV6-8; 7 bases map to TRBD1. J was trimmed by 4 bases and V by 0 bases; bases with no gene match: 6. Germline V gives CDR1 MNHGY, CDR2 SAAAGT. The CDR3 loop spans 15 amino acids. DNA for the CDR3: TGTGCCAGCAGTTACTCACCGGGACAGATATACGAGCAGTACTTC. It specifies CASSYSPGQIYEQYF.

CDR3: CATSGRVGRDTQYF. For the CDR3, the DNA is TGTGCCACCAGCGGGAGGGTCGGCCGAGATACGCAGTATTTT. The genes are TRBV15 and TRBJ2-3; 7 bases line up with TRBD2. Germline trimming cut 5 bases from V and 5 bases from J; bases unmatched to any gene: 7. The CDR3 contains 14 residues. Germline CDR1 reads LNHNV; CDR2 reads YYDKDF (reference sequence).

In its sample, this clone ranks as medium-sized. The gene calls are TRBV11-3 and TRBJ1-3; D not resolved. This CDR3 comprises 15 residues. The germline V gene has CDR1 SGHNT and CDR2 YENEEA. The V end lost 0 bases, the J end lost 0 bases, and 6 bases lay between the germline ends. CDR3 residues: CASSLDAFSGNTIYF. CDR3 bases: TGTGCCAGCAGCTTAGATGCGTTCTCTGGAAACACCATATATTTT. Drawing the rest from reference TRBV11-3 and TRBJ1-3, the complete variable domain is EAGVVQSPRYKIIEKKQPVAFWCNPISGHNTLYWYLQNLGQGPELLIRYENEEAVDDSQLPKDRFSAERLKGVDSTLKIQPAELGDSAVYLCASSLDAFSGNTIYFGEGSWLTVV.

In this sample, this clone turned up a few times. V usage is TRBV18 and J usage is TRBJ1-4; D is ambiguous. The CDR3 is 14 amino acids. CDR1 is KGHSH, CDR2 LQKENI, per germline. V lost 2 bases and J lost 1, with 5 bases in between. The CDR3 spells CASSPTETNEKLFF. CDR3 bases: TGTGCCAGCTCACCAACGGAAACTAATGAAAAACTGTTTTTT.

This clone showed up many times. The chain links TRBV9 to TRBJ1-5; D gene uncertain. From germline, CDR1 is SGDLS and CDR2 YYNGEE. This CDR3 contains 13 residues. V shed 4 bases and J shed 7 bases, with 12 bases lying between them. The CDR3 nucleotides are TGTGCCAGCAGCTTAACCCTGGGGCAGCCCCAGCATTTT. This translates into CASSLTLGQPQHF.

The J gene is TRBJ2-7, the V gene TRBV19; tentatively, D is TRBD1 (5 bases). CDR1 is LNHDA and CDR2 is SQIVND in the germline V gene (reference sequence). V dropped 4 bases and J dropped 6 bases, with 16 bases sitting between them. The CDR3 covers 14 residues. The CDR3 spells CASSTGNFLAEQYF. The CDR3 DNA is TGTGCCAGTAGTACAGGGAACTTTTTGGCCGAGCAGTACTTC.

V gene TRBV7-6 combines with J gene TRBJ2-7; TRBD1 aligns across 7 bases. Trimming took 5 bases from V and 2 from J; bases not matched to a gene: 6. The length of the CDR3 is 14 residues. Germline CDR1 is SGHVS and CDR2 is FNYEAQ. The CDR3 nucleotides read TGTGCCAGCAGCCGGGGACAGTCGGCCTACGAGCAGTACTTC. The encoded protein is CASSRGQSAYEQYF.